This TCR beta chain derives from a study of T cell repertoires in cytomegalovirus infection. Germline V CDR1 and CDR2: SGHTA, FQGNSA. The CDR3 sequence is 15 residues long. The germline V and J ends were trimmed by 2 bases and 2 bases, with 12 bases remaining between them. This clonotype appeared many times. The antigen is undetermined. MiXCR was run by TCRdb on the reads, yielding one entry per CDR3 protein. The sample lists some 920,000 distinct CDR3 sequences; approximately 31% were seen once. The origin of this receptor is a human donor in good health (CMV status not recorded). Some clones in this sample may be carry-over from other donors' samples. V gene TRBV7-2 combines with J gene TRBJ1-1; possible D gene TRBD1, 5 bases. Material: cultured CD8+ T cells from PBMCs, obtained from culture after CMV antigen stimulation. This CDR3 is CASSLWGQGNTEAFF. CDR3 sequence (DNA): TGTGCCAGCAGCTTATGGGGCCAGGGTAACACTGAAGCTTTCTTT.